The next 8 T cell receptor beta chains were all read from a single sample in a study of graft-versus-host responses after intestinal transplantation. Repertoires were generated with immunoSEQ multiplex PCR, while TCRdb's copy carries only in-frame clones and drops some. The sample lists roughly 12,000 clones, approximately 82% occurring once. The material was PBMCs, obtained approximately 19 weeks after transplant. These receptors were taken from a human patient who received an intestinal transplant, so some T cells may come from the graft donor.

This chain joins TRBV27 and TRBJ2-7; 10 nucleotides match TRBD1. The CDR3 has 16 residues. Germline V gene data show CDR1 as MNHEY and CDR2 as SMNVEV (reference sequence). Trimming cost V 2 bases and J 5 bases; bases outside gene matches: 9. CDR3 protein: CASSLLLGQGPHEQYF. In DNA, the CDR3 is TGTGCCAGCAGTTTACTCTTGGGACAGGGGCCCCACGAGCAGTACTTC.

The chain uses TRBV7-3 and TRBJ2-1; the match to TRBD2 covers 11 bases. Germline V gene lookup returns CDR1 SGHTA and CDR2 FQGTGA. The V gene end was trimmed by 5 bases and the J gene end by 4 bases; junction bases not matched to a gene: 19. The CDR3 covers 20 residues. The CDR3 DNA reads TGTGCCAGCAGCCCATTTGGGACTAGCGGACCCAGAGGGGGTTACAATGAGCAGTTCTTC. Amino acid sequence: CASSPFGTSGPRGGYNEQFF.

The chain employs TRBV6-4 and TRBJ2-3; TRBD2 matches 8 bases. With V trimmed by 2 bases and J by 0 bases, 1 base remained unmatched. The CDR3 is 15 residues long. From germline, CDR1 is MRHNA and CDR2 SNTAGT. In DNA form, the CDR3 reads TGTGCCAGCAGTGACGTAGCGGGGAGCACAGATACGCAGTATTTT. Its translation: CASSDVAGSTDTQYF.

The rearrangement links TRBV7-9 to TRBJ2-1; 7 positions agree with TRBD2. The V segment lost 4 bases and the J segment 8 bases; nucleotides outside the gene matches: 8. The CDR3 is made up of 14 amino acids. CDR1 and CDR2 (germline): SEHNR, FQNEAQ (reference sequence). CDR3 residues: CASSSPWEGDEQFF. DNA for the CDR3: TGTGCCAGCAGCTCCCCATGGGAGGGAGATGAGCAGTTCTTC.

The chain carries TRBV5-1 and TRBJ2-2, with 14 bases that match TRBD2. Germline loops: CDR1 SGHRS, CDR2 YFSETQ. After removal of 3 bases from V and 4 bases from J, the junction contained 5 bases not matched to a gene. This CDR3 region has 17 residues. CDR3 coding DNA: TGCGCCAGCAGCTCCCCGGGACTAGCGGGAGTCACCGGGGAGCTGTTTTTT. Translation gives CASSSPGLAGVTGELFF.

The CDR3 sequence: CSVEGASGGLFADTQYF. In DNA, the CDR3 is TGCAGCGTTGAAGGCGCGTCCGGGGGGCTTTTCGCAGATACGCAGTATTTT. This chain links TRBV29-1 with TRBJ2-3; maybe TRBD2 (7 bases). The germline CDR1 and CDR2 sequences are SQVTM and ANQGSEA. The CDR3 loop spans 17 amino acids. Trimming stripped 1 base from V and 4 bases from J, with 21 bases between.

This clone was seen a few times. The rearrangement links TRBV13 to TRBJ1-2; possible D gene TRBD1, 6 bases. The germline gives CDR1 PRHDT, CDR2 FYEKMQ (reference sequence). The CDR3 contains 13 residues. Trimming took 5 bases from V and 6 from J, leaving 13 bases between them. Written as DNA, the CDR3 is TGTGCCAGCAGCCCCGAGGAGGGGGATGGCTACACCTTC. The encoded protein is CASSPEEGDGYTF.

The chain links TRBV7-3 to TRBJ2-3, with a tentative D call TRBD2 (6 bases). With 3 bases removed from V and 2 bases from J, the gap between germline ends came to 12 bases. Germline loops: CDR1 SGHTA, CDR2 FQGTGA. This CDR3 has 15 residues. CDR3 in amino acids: CASSFSGGVTDTQYF. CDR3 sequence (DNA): TGTGCCAGCAGCTTTAGCGGAGGGGTCACAGATACGCAGTATTTT.